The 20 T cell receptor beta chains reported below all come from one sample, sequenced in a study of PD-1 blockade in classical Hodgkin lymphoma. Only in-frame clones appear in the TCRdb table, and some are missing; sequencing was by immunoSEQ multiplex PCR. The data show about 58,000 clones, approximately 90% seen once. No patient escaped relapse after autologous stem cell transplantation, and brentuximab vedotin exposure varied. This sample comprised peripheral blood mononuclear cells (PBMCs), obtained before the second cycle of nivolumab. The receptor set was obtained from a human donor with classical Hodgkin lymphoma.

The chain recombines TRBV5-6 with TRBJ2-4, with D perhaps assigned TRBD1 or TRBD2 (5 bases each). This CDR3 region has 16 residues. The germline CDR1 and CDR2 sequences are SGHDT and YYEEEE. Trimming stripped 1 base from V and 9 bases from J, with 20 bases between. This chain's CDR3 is CASSLMGTRERAIQYF. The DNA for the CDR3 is TGTGCCAGCAGCTTGATGGGGACCCGGGAACGAGCCATTCAGTACTTC. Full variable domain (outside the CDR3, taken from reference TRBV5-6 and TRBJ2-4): DAGVTQSPTHLIKTRGQQVTLRCSPKSGHDTVSWYQQALGQGPQFIFQYYEEEERQRGNFPDRFSGHQFPNYSSELNVNALLLGDSALYLCASSLMGTRERAIQYFGAGTRLSVL.

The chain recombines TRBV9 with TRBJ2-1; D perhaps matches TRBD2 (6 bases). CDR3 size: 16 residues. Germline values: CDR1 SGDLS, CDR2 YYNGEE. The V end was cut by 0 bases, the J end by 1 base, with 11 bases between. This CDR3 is CASSVDGGVSYNEQFF. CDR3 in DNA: TGTGCCAGCAGCGTAGACGGCGGGGTTTCCTACAATGAGCAGTTCTTC. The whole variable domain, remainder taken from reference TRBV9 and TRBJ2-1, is DSGVTQTPKHLITATGQRVTLRCSPRSGDLSVYWYQQSLDQGLQFLIQYYNGEERAKGNILERFSAQQFPDLHSELNLSSLELGDSALYFCASSVDGGVSYNEQFFGPGTRLTVL.

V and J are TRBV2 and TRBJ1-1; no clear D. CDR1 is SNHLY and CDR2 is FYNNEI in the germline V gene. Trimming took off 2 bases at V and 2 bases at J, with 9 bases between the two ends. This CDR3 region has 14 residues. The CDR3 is CASSERSGNTEAFF. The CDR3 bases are TGTGCCAGCAGTGAACGATCGGGTAACACTGAAGCTTTCTTT.

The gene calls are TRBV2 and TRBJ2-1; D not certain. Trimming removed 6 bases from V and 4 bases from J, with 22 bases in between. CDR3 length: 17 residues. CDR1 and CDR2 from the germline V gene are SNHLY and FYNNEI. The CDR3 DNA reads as TGTGCCAGCAGGGCGAGCGAAGGCTGGGTGGCATACAATGAGCAGTTCTTC. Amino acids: CASRASEGWVAYNEQFF.

This CDR3 reads CASSVSSSGDYNEQFF. The CDR3 nucleotides read TGTGCCAGCAGTGTCTCTTCTAGCGGGGACTACAATGAGCAGTTCTTC. This chain links TRBV28 with TRBJ2-1; TRBD2 matches 9 bases. In germline, CDR1 is MDHEN, CDR2 SYDVKM. The CDR3 runs 16 residues. V trimming: 5 bases; J trimming: 3 bases; junction bases outside the gene matches: 8.

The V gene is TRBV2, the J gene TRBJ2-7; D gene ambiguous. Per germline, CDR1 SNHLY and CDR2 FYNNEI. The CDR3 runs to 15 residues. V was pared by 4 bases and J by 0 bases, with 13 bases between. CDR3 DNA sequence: TGTGCCAGCAGTGGTGCCTTAATGAGCTCCTACGAGCAGTACTTC. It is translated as CASSGALMSSYEQYF.

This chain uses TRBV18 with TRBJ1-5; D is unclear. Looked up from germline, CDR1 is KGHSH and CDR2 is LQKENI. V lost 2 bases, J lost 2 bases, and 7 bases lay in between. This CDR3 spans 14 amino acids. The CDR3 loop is CASSPDEGNQPQHF. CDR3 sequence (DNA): TGTGCCAGCTCACCAGACGAAGGCAATCAGCCCCAGCATTTT.

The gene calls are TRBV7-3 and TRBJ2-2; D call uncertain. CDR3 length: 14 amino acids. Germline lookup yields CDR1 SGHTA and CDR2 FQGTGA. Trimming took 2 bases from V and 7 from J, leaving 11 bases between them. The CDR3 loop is CASSLSPLGGELFF. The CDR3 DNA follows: TGTGCCAGCAGCTTATCCCCGCTTGGCGGGGAGCTGTTTTTT.

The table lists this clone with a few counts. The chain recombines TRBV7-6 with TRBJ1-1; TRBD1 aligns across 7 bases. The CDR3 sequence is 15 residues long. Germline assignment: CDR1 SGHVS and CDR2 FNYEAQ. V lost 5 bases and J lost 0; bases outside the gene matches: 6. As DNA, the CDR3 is TGTGCCAGCAGCCCGGGGACAGTGATGAACACTGAAGCTTTCTTT. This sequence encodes CASSPGTVMNTEAFF.

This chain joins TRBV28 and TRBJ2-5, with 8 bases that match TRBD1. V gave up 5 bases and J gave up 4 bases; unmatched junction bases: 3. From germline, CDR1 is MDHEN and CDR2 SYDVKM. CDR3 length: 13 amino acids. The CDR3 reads CASSRTGLETQYF. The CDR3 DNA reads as TGTGCCAGCAGTCGGACAGGGCTAGAGACCCAGTACTTC.

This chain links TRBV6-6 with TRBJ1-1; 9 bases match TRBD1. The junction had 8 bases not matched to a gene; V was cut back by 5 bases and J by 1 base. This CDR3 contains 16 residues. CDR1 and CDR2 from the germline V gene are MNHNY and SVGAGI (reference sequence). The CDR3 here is CASSVGTGQRNTEAFF. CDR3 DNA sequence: TGTGCCAGCAGTGTCGGGACAGGGCAACGGAACACTGAAGCTTTCTTT.

The CDR3 loop reads CASSFRTSGRIAGELFF. The CDR3, as DNA: TGTGCCAGCAGTTTTCGGACTAGCGGGAGAATTGCCGGGGAGCTGTTTTTT. The chain carries TRBV27 and TRBJ2-2, with 13 bases that match TRBD2. V shed 3 bases, J shed 6 bases, and the junction held 7 bases outside the gene matches. The germline gives CDR1 MNHEY, CDR2 SMNVEV (reference sequence). The CDR3 has 17 residues.

The CDR3 nucleotides are TGTGCCAGCGCCCGGAGGGAGGGCTACACCTTC. This gives the protein CASARREGYTF. The chain uses TRBV9 and TRBJ1-2; no reliable D call. The CDR3 spans 11 residues. V shed 7 bases and J shed 8 bases, with 12 bases lying between them. The V gene's germline CDR1 is SGDLS and CDR2 YYNGEE.

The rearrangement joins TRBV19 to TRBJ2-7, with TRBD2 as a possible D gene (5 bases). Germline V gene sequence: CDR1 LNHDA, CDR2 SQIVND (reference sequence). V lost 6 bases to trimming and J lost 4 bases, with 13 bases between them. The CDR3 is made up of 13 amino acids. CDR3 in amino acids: CASSPSGFYEQYF. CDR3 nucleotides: TGTGCCAGTAGCCCCAGCGGCTTTTACGAGCAGTACTTC.

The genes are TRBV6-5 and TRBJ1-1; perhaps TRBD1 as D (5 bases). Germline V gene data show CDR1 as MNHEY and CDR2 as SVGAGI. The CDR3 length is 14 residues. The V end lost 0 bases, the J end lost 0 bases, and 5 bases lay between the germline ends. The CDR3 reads CASSYSGLNTEAFF. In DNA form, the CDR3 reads TGTGCCAGCAGTTACTCGGGACTGAACACTGAAGCTTTCTTT.

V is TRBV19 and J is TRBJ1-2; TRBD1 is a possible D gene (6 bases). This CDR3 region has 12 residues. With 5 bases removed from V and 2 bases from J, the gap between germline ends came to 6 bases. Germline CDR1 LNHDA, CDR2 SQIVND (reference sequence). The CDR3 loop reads CASSGQNYGYTF. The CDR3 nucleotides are TGTGCCAGTAGTGGACAGAACTATGGCTACACCTTC.

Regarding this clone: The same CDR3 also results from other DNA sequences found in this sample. The CDR3 DNA reads as TGCGCCAGCAGCTTGGCCGGACCCGGGGAGCTGTTTTTT. This codes for CASSLAGPGELFF. This chain connects TRBV5-1 to TRBJ2-2; D is undetermined. CDR3 size: 13 residues. The V gene lost 0 bases and the J gene lost 6 bases, with 6 bases spanning the gap. Germline assignment: CDR1 SGHRS and CDR2 YFSETQ.

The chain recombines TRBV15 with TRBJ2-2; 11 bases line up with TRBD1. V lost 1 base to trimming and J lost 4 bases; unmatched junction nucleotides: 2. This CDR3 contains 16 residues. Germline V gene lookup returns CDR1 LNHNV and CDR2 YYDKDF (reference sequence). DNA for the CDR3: TGTGCCACCAGCAGAGCCGGGACAGGGGGCACCGGGGAGCTGTTTTTT. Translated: CATSRAGTGGTGELFF.

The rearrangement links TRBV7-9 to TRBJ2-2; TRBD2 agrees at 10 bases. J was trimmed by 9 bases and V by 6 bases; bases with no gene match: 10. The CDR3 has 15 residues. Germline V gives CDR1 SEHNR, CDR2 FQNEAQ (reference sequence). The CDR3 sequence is CASRRAGGPARELFF. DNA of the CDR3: TGTGCCAGCAGACGAGCGGGAGGGCCCGCCCGGGAGCTGTTTTTT.

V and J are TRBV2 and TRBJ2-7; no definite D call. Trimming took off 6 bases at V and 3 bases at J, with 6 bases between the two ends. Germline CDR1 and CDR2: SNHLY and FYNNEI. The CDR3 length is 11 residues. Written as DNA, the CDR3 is TGTGCCAGCAGACCGAACTACGAGCAGTACTTC. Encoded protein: CASRPNYEQYF.